The rows below give T cell receptor beta chains drawn from one sample of a study of cytomegalovirus exposure and HLA in healthy donors. The method was immunoSEQ multiplex PCR; TCRdb's version includes in-frame clones alone and lacks a portion of them. The sample records approximately 150,000 clones, 80% to 85% being singletons. Source material: PBMCs. These receptors were taken from a woman aged 25-40 years in good health and CMV-seronegative. Both conserved end residues are part of each CDR3. Each record gives: J gene, V gene, CDR3 protein.

J gene: TRBJ1-2; V gene: TRBV5-4; CDR3 protein: CASSWGWGVYGYTF
J gene: TRBJ2-7; V gene: TRBV29-1; CDR3 protein: CSVEAGGRSYEQYF
J gene: TRBJ2-5; V gene: TRBV9; CDR3 protein: CASSQNQGFGETQYF
J gene: TRBJ1-2; V gene: TRBV6-5; CDR3 protein: CASSYPGGNYGYTF
J gene: TRBJ2-2; V gene: TRBV7-9; CDR3 protein: CASSGVLEPGELFF
J gene: TRBJ2-7; V gene: TRBV19; CDR3 protein: CASRRQGAPYEQYF
J gene: TRBJ2-7; V gene: TRBV2; CDR3 protein: CASSAETGRTYEQYF
J gene: TRBJ1-6; V gene: TRBV14; CDR3 protein: CASSQGEQGLNSPLHF
J gene: TRBJ2-1; V gene: TRBV15; CDR3 protein: CATSREGTGVPIRQFF
J gene: TRBJ1-2; V gene: TRBV27; CDR3 protein: CASSPTGTYGYTF
J gene: TRBJ2-1; V gene: TRBV15; CDR3 protein: CATSREISDYNEQFF
J gene: TRBJ2-3; V gene: TRBV5-1; CDR3 protein: CASSVDRGETDTQYF
J gene: TRBJ1-5; V gene: TRBV7-6; CDR3 protein: CASSQIDRENQPQHF
J gene: TRBJ1-4; V gene: TRBV30; CDR3 protein: CAWSVLDGDEKLFF
J gene: TRBJ1-5; V gene: TRBV7-6; CDR3 protein: CASSSGQVQQPQHF
J gene: TRBJ1-5; V gene: TRBV30; CDR3 protein: CAWSDPSAGPRGGPQHF
J gene: TRBJ1-2; V gene: TRBV27; CDR3 protein: CASSISSGTGSYGYTF
J gene: TRBJ2-7; V gene: TRBV5-1; CDR3 protein: CASSSRGGYSYEQYF
J gene: TRBJ2-5; V gene: TRBV15; CDR3 protein: CATSRDHGGGARETQYF
J gene: TRBJ1-3; V gene: TRBV6-1; CDR3 protein: CASSGTPTGPRNTIYF
J gene: TRBJ2-7; V gene: TRBV5-4; CDR3 protein: CASSLFGTGAFYEQYF
J gene: TRBJ1-3; V gene: TRBV6-5; CDR3 protein: CASSYGDSGNTIYF
J gene: TRBJ2-1; V gene: TRBV7-6; CDR3 protein: CASSIGELAGEQFF
J gene: TRBJ2-7; V gene: TRBV10-2; CDR3 protein: CASTPGGTYEQYF
J gene: TRBJ1-4; V gene: TRBV7-2; CDR3 protein: CASSLFSSGNEKLFF
J gene: TRBJ2-5; V gene: TRBV7-2; CDR3 protein: CASSFYRGETQYF
J gene: TRBJ2-3; V gene: TRBV7-5; CDR3 protein: CVRSLVSDTQYF
J gene: TRBJ1-4; V gene: TRBV28; CDR3 protein: CASSFLDREAGKLFF
J gene: TRBJ2-7; V gene: TRBV4-1; CDR3 protein: CASSPGQGGYEQYF